Listed here are 13 T cell receptor beta chains from one sample, sequenced in a study of shared clonotypes between healthy human individuals. Naive CD8 cells lacked CD45RO and underwent positive selection for CCR7, leaving out terminally differentiated effector memory CD45RA+ cells. Sequencing used immunoSEQ multiplex PCR; TCRdb keeps in-frame clones, though not all of them. The table includes approximately 590,000 clones, over 95% detected once. Sequencing input: naive CD8+ T cells sorted from blood. These TCRs come from a woman aged 25 to 39 in good health.

The chain recombines TRBV2 with TRBJ2-2; D ambiguous. V dropped 3 bases and J dropped 7 bases, with 15 bases sitting between them. There are 15 residues in the CDR3. CDR1 and CDR2 from the germline V gene are SNHLY and FYNNEI. The CDR3 coding sequence is TGTGCCAGCAGTGACCTTAGGGCCCAAGGCGGGGAGCTGTTTTTT. Residues: CASSDLRAQGGELFF.

This clone was observed a single time. The chain is built from TRBV7-3 and TRBJ2-7; D gene ambiguous. The CDR3 totals 15 residues. Deletions cut 5 bases from V and 4 bases from J, with 18 bases between. CDR1 and CDR2 (germline): SGHTA, FQGTGA. The CDR3 loop is CASSLRSAAGYEQYF. In DNA form, the CDR3 reads TGTGCCAGCAGCCTTAGGTCGGCGGCTGGATACGAGCAGTACTTC.

Only one count was recorded for this clone. V is TRBV27 and J is TRBJ1-1; unclear D gene. This CDR3 contains 13 residues. In germline, CDR1 is MNHEY, CDR2 SMNVEV (reference sequence). Trimming took 3 bases from V and 2 from J, leaving 7 bases between them. The CDR3 spells CASSFYANTEAFF. The CDR3 DNA is TGTGCCAGCAGTTTCTATGCAAACACTGAAGCTTTCTTT.

CDR3 protein: CASSQDRITGDLNSPLHF. The CDR3 DNA reads TGTGCCAGCAGCCAAGATAGGATAACAGGGGATCTTAATTCACCCCTCCACTTT. This chain connects TRBV4-2 to TRBJ1-6; 7 bases are a match to TRBD1. Trimming at V came to 0 bases and at J to 6 bases, leaving 11 bases not matched to a gene. Germline V CDR1 and CDR2: LGHNA, YNFKEQ. The CDR3 is 18 residues long.

V usage is TRBV10-2 and J usage is TRBJ1-2; D is unresolved. Trimming cost V 0 bases and J 6 bases, with 17 bases left between them. This CDR3 is 16 amino acids long. Germline V gene lookup returns CDR1 WSHSY and CDR2 SAAADI. The chain's CDR3 is CASSESTFPNSDGYTF. For the CDR3, the DNA is TGCGCCAGCAGTGAGTCGACTTTCCCGAACAGTGATGGCTACACCTTC.

This chain joins TRBV19 and TRBJ2-5; TRBD1 or TRBD2 may be the D gene (6 bases each). The CDR3 is 13 amino acids. V was pared by 6 bases and J by 7 bases, with 15 bases between. The germline CDR1 and CDR2 sequences are LNHDA and SQIVND (reference sequence). The CDR3, as DNA: TGTGCCAGTAGCTTCGGGGGCCCAGGGACCCAGTACTTC. Translating gives CASSFGGPGTQYF.

V is TRBV6-6 and J is TRBJ2-2; D remains unclear. The CDR3 length is 15 residues. V dropped 0 bases and J dropped 5 bases, with 10 bases sitting between them. Per germline, CDR1 MNHNY and CDR2 SVGAGI (reference sequence). The CDR3 DNA follows: TGTGCCAGCAGTTACTCGGCCAGCTTTACCGGGGAGCTGTTTTTT. Its protein product is CASSYSASFTGELFF.

The V and J genes are TRBV19 and TRBJ2-2, with 8 nucleotides matching TRBD2. CDR1 is LNHDA, CDR2 SQIVND, per germline (reference sequence). V shed 5 bases and J 7 bases; nucleotides not matched to a gene: 9. The CDR3 runs 15 residues. CDR3 in DNA: TGTGCCAGTAGTTCCAGACTAGCGTACGGCGGGGAGCTGTTTTTT. Its protein product is CASSSRLAYGGELFF.

The rearrangement uses TRBV30 and TRBJ2-7; no reliable D call. V dropped 1 base and J dropped 3 bases, with 7 bases sitting between them. This CDR3 comprises 12 residues. CDR1 and CDR2 (germline): GTSNPN, SVGIG (reference sequence). The CDR3 sequence: CAWSDLGYEQYF. The CDR3 bases are TGTGCCTGGAGTGACCTTGGCTACGAGCAGTACTTC. The full variable domain, its missing parts supplied by reference TRBV30 and TRBJ2-7, is SQTIHQWPATLVQPVGSPLSLECTVEGTSNPNLYWYRQAAGRGLQLLFYSVGIGQISSEVPQNLSASRPQDRQFILSSKKLLLSDSGFYLCAWSDLGYEQYFGPGTRLTVT.

This chain uses TRBV7-7 with TRBJ2-1; TRBD1 might be the D (5 bases). Per the germline V gene, CDR1 is SSHAT and CDR2 is FNYEAQ (reference sequence). The CDR3 sequence is 15 residues long. V lost 1 base to trimming and J lost 1 base, with 8 bases between them. CDR3 residues: CASSLGQPSYNEQFF. The DNA for the CDR3 is TGTGCCAGCAGCTTAGGACAGCCTTCCTACAATGAGCAGTTCTTC.

V and J are TRBV11-2 and TRBJ2-1; D unresolved. Trimming pared 4 bases from V and 5 bases from J, leaving 6 bases between. The CDR3 contains 12 residues. Germline CDR1 SGHAT, CDR2 FQNNGV. The CDR3 reads CASSSIHNEQFF. CDR3 in DNA: TGTGCCAGCAGCTCAATTCACAATGAGCAGTTCTTC.

The CDR3 loop is CASSQVSGDSFYYEQYF. Written as DNA, the CDR3 is TGTGCCAGCAGCCAAGTGAGCGGGGACTCCTTTTACTACGAGCAGTACTTC. The J gene is TRBJ2-7, the V gene TRBV4-2, with TRBD2 identical over 7 bases. The CDR3 consists of 17 residues. The V gene end was trimmed by 1 base and the J gene end by 3 bases; junction bases not matched to a gene: 12. CDR1 and CDR2 from the germline V gene are LGHNA and YNFKEQ.

The chain joins TRBV4-1 to TRBJ2-4; 8 bases agree with TRBD1. V gave up 3 bases and J gave up 9 bases; unmatched junction bases: 10. This CDR3 spans 15 amino acids. Germline CDR1 reads MGHRA; CDR2 reads YSYEKL. The CDR3 DNA follows: TGCGCCAGCAGCCAGCCCTCGGACAGGGTGGGCATTCAGTACTTC. Residues: CASSQPSDRVGIQYF.